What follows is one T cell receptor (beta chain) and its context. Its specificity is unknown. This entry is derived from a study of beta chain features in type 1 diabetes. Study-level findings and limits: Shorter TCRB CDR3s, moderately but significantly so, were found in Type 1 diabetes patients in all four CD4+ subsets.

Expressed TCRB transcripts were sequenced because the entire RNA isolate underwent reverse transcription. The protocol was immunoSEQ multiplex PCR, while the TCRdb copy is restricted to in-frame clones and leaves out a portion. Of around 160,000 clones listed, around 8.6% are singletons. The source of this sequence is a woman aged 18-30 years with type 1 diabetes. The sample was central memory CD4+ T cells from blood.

The CDR3, as DNA: TGCGCCAGCAGCCAAGAGCGGTGGAACACTGAAGCTTTCTTT. Protein sequence: CASSQERWNTEAFF. The chain is built from TRBV4-3 and TRBJ1-1; no clear D. This CDR3 spans 14 amino acids. Germline CDR1 reads LGHNA; CDR2 reads YSLEER. V was cut by 0 bases and J by 1 base, with 6 bases left in between.